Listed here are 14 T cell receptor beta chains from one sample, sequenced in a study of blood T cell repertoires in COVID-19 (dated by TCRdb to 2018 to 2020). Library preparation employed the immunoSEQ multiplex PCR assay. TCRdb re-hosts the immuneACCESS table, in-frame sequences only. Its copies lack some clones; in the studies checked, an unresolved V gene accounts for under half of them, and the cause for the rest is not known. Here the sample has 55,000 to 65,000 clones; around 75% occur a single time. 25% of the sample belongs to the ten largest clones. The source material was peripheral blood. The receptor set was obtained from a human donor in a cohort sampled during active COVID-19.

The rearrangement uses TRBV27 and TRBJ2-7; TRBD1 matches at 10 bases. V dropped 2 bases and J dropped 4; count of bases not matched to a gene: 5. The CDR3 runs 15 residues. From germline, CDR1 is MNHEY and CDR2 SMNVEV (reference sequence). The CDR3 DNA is TGTGCCAGCAGTTTAAAGGGACAGGGGATATACGAGCAGTACTTC. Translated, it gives CASSLKGQGIYEQYF.

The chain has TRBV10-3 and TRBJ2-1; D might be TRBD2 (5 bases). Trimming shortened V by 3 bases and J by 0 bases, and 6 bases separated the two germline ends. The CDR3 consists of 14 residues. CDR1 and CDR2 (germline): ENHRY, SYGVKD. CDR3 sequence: CAISEEGSYNEQFF. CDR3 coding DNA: TGTGCCATCAGTGAAGAGGGCTCCTACAATGAGCAGTTCTTC.

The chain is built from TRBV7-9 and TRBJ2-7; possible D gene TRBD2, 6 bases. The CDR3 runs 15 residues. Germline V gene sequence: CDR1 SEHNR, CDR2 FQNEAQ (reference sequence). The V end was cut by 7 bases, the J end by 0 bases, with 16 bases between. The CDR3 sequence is CASNPGDSNSYEQYF. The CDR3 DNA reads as TGTGCCAGCAACCCTGGGGACTCTAACTCCTACGAGCAGTACTTC. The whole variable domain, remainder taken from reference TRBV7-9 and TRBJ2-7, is DTGVSQNPRHKITKRGQNVTFRCDPISEHNRLYWYRQTLGQGPEFLTYFQNEAQLEKSRLLSDRFSAERPKGSFSTLEIQRTEQGDSAMYLCASNPGDSNSYEQYFGPGTRLTVT.

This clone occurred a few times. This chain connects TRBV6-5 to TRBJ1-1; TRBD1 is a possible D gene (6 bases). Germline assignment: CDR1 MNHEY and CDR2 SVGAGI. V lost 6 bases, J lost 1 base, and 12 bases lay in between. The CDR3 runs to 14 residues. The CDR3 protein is CASRAGTTNTEAFF. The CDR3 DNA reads TGTGCCAGCAGAGCCGGGACAACGAACACTGAAGCTTTCTTT.

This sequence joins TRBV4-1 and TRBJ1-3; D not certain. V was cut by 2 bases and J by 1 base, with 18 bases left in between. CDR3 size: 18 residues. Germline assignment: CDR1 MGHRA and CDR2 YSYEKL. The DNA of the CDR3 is TGCGCCAGCAGCCAAACGGCCCAGAGACAAGTGTCTGGAAACACCATATATTTT. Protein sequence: CASSQTAQRQVSGNTIYF.

The DNA for the CDR3 is TGTGCCAGTAGTATAGTGGCGGACACTGAAGCTTTCTTT. This codes for CASSIVADTEAFF. This chain connects TRBV19 to TRBJ1-1; no definite D call. This CDR3 region has 13 residues. The germline V gene encodes CDR1 LNHDA and CDR2 SQIVND (reference sequence). The germline V and J ends were trimmed by 1 base and 3 bases, with 6 bases remaining between them.

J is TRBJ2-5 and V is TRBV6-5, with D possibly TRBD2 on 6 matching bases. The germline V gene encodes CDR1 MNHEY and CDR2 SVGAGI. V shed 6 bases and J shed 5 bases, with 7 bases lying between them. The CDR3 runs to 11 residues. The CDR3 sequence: CASRRGETQYF. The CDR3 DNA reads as TGTGCCAGCAGGCGGGGTGAGACCCAGTACTTC.

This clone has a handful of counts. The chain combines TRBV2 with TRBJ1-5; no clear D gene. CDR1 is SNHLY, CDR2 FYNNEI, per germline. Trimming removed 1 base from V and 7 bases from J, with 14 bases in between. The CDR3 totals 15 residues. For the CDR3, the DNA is TGTGCCAGCAGTGAAGGGCTTCCTCGGGTGCAGCCCCAGCATTTT. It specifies CASSEGLPRVQPQHF.

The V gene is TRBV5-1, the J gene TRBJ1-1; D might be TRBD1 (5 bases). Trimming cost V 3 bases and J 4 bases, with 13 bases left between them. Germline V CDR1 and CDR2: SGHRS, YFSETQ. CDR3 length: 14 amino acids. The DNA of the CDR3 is TGCGCCAGCAGCTGGACATGGGCTGGCACTGAAGCTTTCTTT. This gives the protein CASSWTWAGTEAFF.

CDR3 region: CAWSGDSNDLAFF. Here the CDR3 DNA reads TGTGCCTGGAGTGGGGACTCGAACGATCTAGCTTTCTTT. The V and J genes are TRBV30 and TRBJ1-1, with D perhaps TRBD1 (5 bases). The germline CDR1 and CDR2 sequences are GTSNPN and SVGIG (reference sequence). The CDR3 length is 13 residues. V was trimmed by 1 base and J by 10 bases, leaving 16 bases between them.

CDR3 in amino acids: CASRDPAAYEQYF. CDR3 in DNA: TGTGCCAGCAGAGATCCCGCGGCCTACGAGCAGTACTTC. This chain links TRBV7-9 with TRBJ2-7; D is unclear. V lost 6 bases and J 2 bases, leaving 11 bases between the germline ends. Germline V gene sequence: CDR1 SEHNR, CDR2 FQNEAQ (reference sequence). The length of the CDR3 is 13 residues.

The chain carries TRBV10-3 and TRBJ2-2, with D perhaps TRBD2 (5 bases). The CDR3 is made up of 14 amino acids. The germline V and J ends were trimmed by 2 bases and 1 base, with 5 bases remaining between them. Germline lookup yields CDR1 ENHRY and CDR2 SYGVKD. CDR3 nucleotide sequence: TGTGCCATCAGTGAGCGGGGGAACACCGGGGAGCTGTTTTTT. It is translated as CAISERGNTGELFF.

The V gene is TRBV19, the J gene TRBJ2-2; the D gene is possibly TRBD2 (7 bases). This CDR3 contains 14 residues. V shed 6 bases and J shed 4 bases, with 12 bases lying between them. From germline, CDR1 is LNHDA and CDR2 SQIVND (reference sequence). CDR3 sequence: CASSGGRVTGELFF. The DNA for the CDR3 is TGTGCCAGTAGCGGGGGGCGTGTCACCGGGGAGCTGTTTTTT.

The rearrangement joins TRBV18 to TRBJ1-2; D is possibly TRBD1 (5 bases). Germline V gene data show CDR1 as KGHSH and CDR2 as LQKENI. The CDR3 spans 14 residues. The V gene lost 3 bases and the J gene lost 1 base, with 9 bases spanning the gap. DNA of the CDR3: TGTGCCAGCTCACCGGACACCGTTAACTATGGCTACACCTTC. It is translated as CASSPDTVNYGYTF.